This TCR beta chain derives from a study of cytomegalovirus exposure and HLA in healthy donors. Looking at the study overall: A subsequent analysis stated that the 120 or so validation repertoires were run on the same platform as the approximately 660 first-cohort repertoires.

The table came from immunoSEQ multiplex PCR; TCRdb's copy has only in-frame clones and leaves some out. In the table there are some 170,000 clones, 84% of which are singletons. Overall study findings and caveats: 150 to 200 TCR beta chains were listed as cytomegalovirus-associated.

CDR1 LGHNA and CDR2 YNFKEQ come from the germline V gene. Trimming removed 1 base at V and 4 bases at J, with 15 bases between. The CDR3 length is 16 residues. Comment on this clone: Its antigen remains unidentified.

This chain connects TRBV4-2 to TRBJ2-3, with D perhaps TRBD2 (7 bases). Material: PBMCs. The sequence derives from a man aged 30 to 45 in good health and CMV-seropositive. The CDR3 spells CASSQVRGRGSDTQYF. In nucleotides, the CDR3 is TGTGCCAGCAGCCAAGTCCGTGGGAGGGGGTCAGATACGCAGTATTTT.